This T cell receptor (beta chain) derives from a study of molecular identifiers for immune sequencing clone quantification. Whole-study results and caveats: Clone sizes that are highly expanded could be underestimated when identical TCR molecules share a barcode.

TCRdb recomputed calls from the PCR reads with MiXCR, one row per CDR3 protein. This sample carries 400,000 to 600,000 distinct CDR3 sequences, about a fifth of them seen once, and the ten largest clones take more than 0.8%. A CD8+CD4-CCR7+CD45RA+ gate was used to sort naive CD8 T cells. This clonotype was found a few times. Its antigen is undetermined. Sequencing was performed on naive CD8+ T cells from blood, with Jurkat cell RNA spiked in. The subset is: FACS-sorted CD8+CD4-CCR7+CD45RA+ naive T cells. This TCR derives from a human donor in good health. Some libraries in this study had Jurkat cell RNA spiked in.

The CDR3 loop is CASSQDEAGLQETQYF. The CDR3 DNA reads as TGCGCCAGCAGCCAAGATGAGGCAGGACTACAAGAGACCCAGTACTTC. The V and J genes are TRBV4-1 and TRBJ2-5, with a possible D match to TRBD2 (6 bases). The CDR3 is 16 amino acids. The germline CDR1 and CDR2 sequences are MGHRA and YSYEKL. Trimming removed 0 bases at V and 2 bases at J, with 13 bases between.